Listed below are T cell receptor beta chains from one sample, sequenced in a study of cytomegalovirus exposure and HLA in healthy donors. Libraries were prepared by immunoSEQ multiplex PCR; TCRdb keeps only in-frame clonotypes and omits some of them. The table records about 210,000 clones, about 85% of them present only once. Sequencing was carried out using PBMCs. The receptors originated from a woman in her 50s in good health and CMV-seropositive. Both conserved end residues are part of each CDR3. The D gene is left open where the match is weak. Size values are once, few and many counts, or a class for expanded clones, and some rows have none.

j_call d_call v_call clone_size cdr3_aa cdr3_nt
TRBJ1-3 TRBD1 TRBV6-1 NA CASSDPVGQGVRNSGNTIYF TGTGCCAGCAGTGATCCGGTGGGACAGGGGGTGCGTAACTCTGGAAACACCATATATTTT
TRBJ2-2 TRBD1 TRBV10-2 NA CASRSGTANTGELFF TGCGCCAGCAGGTCCGGGACAGCGAACACCGGGGAGCTGTTTTTT
TRBJ1-2 TRBD1 TRBV6-5 NA CASSLDRVGGYTF TGTGCCAGCAGCCTCGACAGGGTCGGAGGCTACACCTTC
TRBJ2-3 NA TRBV18 NA CASSPELTDTQYF TGTGCCAGCTCACCGGAGCTTACAGATACGCAGTATTTT
TRBJ1-1 NA TRBV5-1 NA CASSQAGGGGPNTEAFF TGCGCCAGCAGCCAAGCGGGGGGAGGCGGACCGAACACTGAAGCTTTCTTT
TRBJ1-2 NA TRBV6-1 NA CASSLVGDQYGYTF TGTGCCAGCAGCCTCGTCGGGGATCAATATGGCTACACCTTC
TRBJ2-2 NA TRBV4-2 once CASSQEEPSLNTGELFF TGTGCCAGCAGCCAAGAAGAGCCTAGCTTGAACACCGGGGAGCTGTTTTTT
TRBJ2-5 NA TRBV5-1 once CASSLAPPETQYF TGCGCCAGCAGCTTGGCTCCCCCCGAGACCCAGTACTTC
TRBJ2-3 NA TRBV9 once CASSVGFMGRTDTQYF TGTGCCAGCAGCGTAGGCTTCATGGGGCGGACAGATACGCAGTATTTT
TRBJ2-5 TRBD2 TRBV10-3 once CAISPGLAGGQETQYF TGTGCCATCAGCCCGGGACTAGCGGGGGGTCAAGAGACCCAGTACTTC
TRBJ2-3 NA TRBV7-3 NA CASSLTIGSTDTQYF TGTGCCAGCAGCTTAACTATCGGGTCCACAGATACGCAGTATTTT
TRBJ1-1 TRBD1 TRBV7-9 NA CASSSTGRTEAFF TGTGCCAGCAGCTCGACAGGGAGGACTGAAGCTTTCTTT
TRBJ1-5 NA TRBV19 NA CASSPRAGGDQPQHF TGTGCCAGTTCTCCCCGGGCAGGAGGGGATCAGCCCCAGCATTTT
TRBJ1-6 NA TRBV7-2 NA CASSSTGGGNSPLHF TGTGCCAGCAGCTCCACGGGCGGCGGGAATTCACCCCTCCACTTT
TRBJ2-5 NA TRBV5-4 NA CASSLWGRGEGETQYF TGTGCCAGCAGCTTGTGGGGGCGAGGTGAGGGAGAGACCCAGTACTTC
TRBJ2-7 NA TRBV7-9 NA CSSSLGDRTYEQYF TGTTCCAGCAGCTTAGGAGACAGAACCTACGAGCAGTACTTC
TRBJ1-2 TRBD1 TRBV5-4 NA CASSWTGGNYGYTF TGTGCCAGCAGCTGGACAGGGGGTAACTATGGCTACACCTTC
TRBJ2-7 TRBD1 TRBV6-5 NA CASSYRTGGGEQYF TGTGCCAGCAGTTACCGGACAGGGGGCGGAGAGCAGTACTTC
TRBJ2-5 TRBD2 TRBV5-1 NA CASSLLASGGTQYF TGCGCCAGCAGCTTGCTGGCTAGCGGGGGAACCCAGTACTTC
TRBJ1-4 NA TRBV4-1 few CASSQTGGSNEKLFF TGCGCCAGCAGCCAGACTGGGGGGTCTAATGAAAAACTGTTTTTT
TRBJ1-4 NA TRBV28 NA CASTVQGFNEKLFF TGTGCCAGCACCGTGCAGGGTTTTAATGAAAAACTGTTTTTT
TRBJ1-5 TRBD1 TRBV2 NA CASSADRDRGTQHF TGTGCCAGCAGTGCCGACAGGGACCGGGGGACCCAGCATTTT
TRBJ1-2 TRBD1 TRBV6-6 NA CASSYGTGDYGYTF TGTGCCAGCAGTTACGGGACAGGAGACTATGGCTACACCTTC
TRBJ2-2 TRBD2 TRBV4-2 NA CASSLRRRGDSGELFF TGTGCCAGCAGCCTTCGTCGGCGGGGGGATTCCGGGGAGCTGTTTTTT
TRBJ2-1 NA TRBV5-5 NA CASSLSYSGINEQFF TGTGCCAGCAGCTTGTCGTACTCGGGGATCAATGAGCAGTTCTTC
TRBJ1-5 NA TRBV10-3 NA CAISGQGNQPQHF TGTGCCATCAGTGGACAGGGCAATCAGCCCCAGCATTTT
TRBJ2-7 TRBD2 TRBV27 NA CASSSFGGGAAEQYF TGTGCCAGCAGTTCCTTTGGCGGGGGGGCCGCCGAGCAGTACTTC
TRBJ2-7 TRBD2 TRBV6-1 NA CASKTSGGNYEQYF TGTGCCAGCAAAACTAGCGGGGGAAACTACGAGCAGTACTTC
TRBJ2-7 TRBD1 TRBV27 NA CASSRTGLTYEQYF TGTGCCAGCAGTAGGACAGGGTTAACCTACGAGCAGTACTTC
TRBJ1-1 NA TRBV19 few CASKRAENTEAFF TGTGCCAGTAAGAGGGCCGAGAACACTGAAGCTTTCTTT
TRBJ2-6 TRBD1 TRBV5-1 once CASSGTGTGLSGANVLTF TGCGCCAGCAGCGGGACCGGGACAGGACTCTCTGGGGCCAACGTCCTGACTTTC
TRBJ2-7 NA TRBV5-4 NA CASSAGPEQYF TGTGCCAGCAGCGCTGGCCCAGAGCAGTACTTC
TRBJ2-5 NA TRBV13 NA CASSSSTGQETQYF TGTGCCAGCAGCTCGTCGACAGGCCAAGAGACCCAGTACTTC
TRBJ2-1 TRBD2 TRBV6-1 NA CASSEDSGGSYNEQFF TGTGCCAGCAGTGAAGATAGCGGGGGCTCCTACAATGAGCAGTTCTTC
TRBJ1-5 TRBD1 TRBV30 NA CAWSRRGLVSNQPQHF TGTGCCTGGAGTAGAAGGGGGCTCGTAAGCAATCAGCCCCAGCATTTT
TRBJ2-7 NA TRBV4-2 NA CASSQRVGAGYYEQYF TGTGCCAGCAGCCAAAGGGTGGGGGCAGGATACTACGAGCAGTACTTC
TRBJ2-1 TRBD2 TRBV5-1 NA CASSPLAGPYNEQFF TGCGCCAGCAGCCCGCTAGCGGGGCCCTACAATGAGCAGTTCTTC
TRBJ1-5 NA TRBV7-8 NA CASSLAGQGSTQPQHF TGTGCCAGCAGCTTAGCGGGGCAGGGCTCGACTCAGCCCCAGCATTTT
TRBJ1-6 NA TRBV6-5 once CASRPDRFNSPLHF TGTGCCAGCAGGCCCGACAGGTTCAATTCACCCCTCCACTTT